Shown below are 11 T cell receptor beta chains from a single sample sequenced in a study of blood T cell repertoires in COVID-19. The assay was immunoSEQ multiplex PCR, and TCRdb's table has in-frame clones only and misses some. The data show 100,000 to 150,000 clones, with over 75% seen just once and roughly 1.2% held by the top ten. The material sequenced was peripheral blood. The source is a woman over 75 with acute or convalescent COVID-19.

The rearrangement joins TRBV10-3 to TRBJ2-3, with 9 positions matching TRBD2. This CDR3 spans 14 amino acids. From germline, CDR1 is ENHRY and CDR2 SYGVKD. V trimming: 8 bases; J trimming: 5 bases; junction bases outside the gene matches: 8. The CDR3 bases are TGTGCCATCTCGGCCCTAGCGGGGATAGATACGCAGTATTTT. It is translated as CAISALAGIDTQYF.

The chain is built from TRBV10-1 and TRBJ2-1, with TRBD1 as a possible D gene (5 bases). The germline gives CDR1 WNHNN, CDR2 SYGVQD (reference sequence). The CDR3 is 12 amino acids. With 0 bases removed from V and 9 bases from J, the gap between germline ends came to 6 bases. In DNA, the CDR3 is TGCGCCAGCAGTGAGTCCAGGGCTGAGCAGTTCTTC. This encodes CASSESRAEQFF.

The chain employs TRBV5-1 and TRBJ2-1; TRBD2 agrees at 7 bases. After removal of 6 bases from V and 10 bases from J, the junction contained 16 bases not matched to a gene. CDR3 length equals 15 residues. Germline lookup yields CDR1 SGHRS and CDR2 YFSETQ. The CDR3 protein is CASTRMGGGEEEQFF. CDR3 DNA sequence: TGCGCCAGCACTCGTATGGGCGGGGGAGAGGAGGAGCAGTTCTTC. The full variable domain, its missing parts supplied by reference TRBV5-1 and TRBJ2-1, is KAGVTQTPRYLIKTRGQQVTLSCSPISGHRSVSWYQQTPGQGLQFLFEYFSETQRNKGNFPGRFSGRQFSNSRSEMNVSTLELGDSALYLCASTRMGGGEEEQFFGPGTRLTVL.

This rearrangement joins TRBV11-2 to TRBJ2-1; D unclear. Trimming cost V 4 bases and J 10 bases, with 8 bases left between them. Germline CDR1 SGHAT, CDR2 FQNNGV. This CDR3 spans 11 amino acids. The CDR3 bases are TGTGCCAGCAGCTCTGGGCCGGAGCAGTTCTTC. This gives the protein CASSSGPEQFF.

The chain links TRBV3-1 (or the pseudogene TRBV3-2) to TRBJ1-3, with no clear D. This CDR3 region has 15 residues. In germline, CDR1 is LGHDT, CDR2 YNNKEL (reference sequence). The ends were cut back, 1 base at V and 0 bases at J, with 7 bases in the middle. The CDR3 protein is CASSQVPSSGNTIYF. The CDR3 nucleotides are TGTGCCAGCAGCCAAGTCCCCAGCTCTGGAAACACCATATATTTT.

The chain uses TRBV5-4 and TRBJ2-2; 7 nucleotides line up with TRBD2. The J segment lost 6 bases and the V segment lost 1 base, leaving 3 bases of the junction unmatched. CDR1 and CDR2 from the germline V gene are SGHNT and YYREEE (reference sequence). The CDR3 runs to 14 residues. The CDR3 DNA reads TGTGCCAGCAGCTTGCCGGGGGGACCCGGGGAGCTGTTTTTT. Protein sequence: CASSLPGGPGELFF.

The J gene is TRBJ1-2, the V gene TRBV28, with 9 bases lining up with TRBD1. The J segment lost 6 bases and the V segment lost 4 bases, leaving 3 bases of the junction unmatched. The CDR3 sequence is 13 residues long. Looked up from germline, CDR1 is MDHEN and CDR2 is SYDVKM. The CDR3: CASSSGTGNGYTF. CDR3 bases: TGTGCCAGCAGTTCCGGGACAGGGAATGGCTACACCTTC.

This chain joins TRBV28 and TRBJ1-5; unclear D gene. Trimming shortened V by 3 bases and J by 2 bases, and 14 bases separated the two germline ends. The length of the CDR3 is 16 residues. Germline values: CDR1 MDHEN, CDR2 SYDVKM. The DNA of the CDR3 is TGTGCCAGCAGTTTGGGCCGCCATAGCGGCAATCAGCCCCAGCATTTT. It encodes CASSLGRHSGNQPQHF. Together with reference TRBV28 and TRBJ1-5, the CDR3 gives the full variable domain: DVKVTQSSRYLVKRTGEKVFLECVQDMDHENMFWYRQDPGLGLRLIYFSYDVKMKEKGDIPEGYSVSREKKERFSLILESASTNQTSMYLCASSLGRHSGNQPQHFGDGTRLSIL.

The chain uses TRBV6-5 and TRBJ1-6, with a possible D match to TRBD1 (5 bases). The V gene lost 10 bases and the J gene lost 4 bases, with 11 bases spanning the gap. The CDR3 is 13 amino acids. The germline CDR1 and CDR2 sequences are MNHEY and SVGAGI. CDR3 protein: CATLRQYNSPLHF. The CDR3 region has the DNA TGTGCCACCCTTCGACAGTATAATTCACCCCTCCACTTT.

With respect to this clone: The sample has other DNA sequences that encode this CDR3 too. The chain links TRBV18 to TRBJ1-6, with 7 bases aligning to TRBD1. Trimming took 6 bases from V and 6 from J; bases not matched to a gene: 8. This CDR3 contains 15 residues. Germline-derived CDR1 and CDR2 are KGHSH and LQKENI. CDR3 residues: CASSRGQGGNSPLHF. The CDR3, as DNA: TGTGCCAGCTCCCGAGGGCAGGGGGGTAATTCACCCCTCCACTTT. Variable domain in full (rest from reference TRBV18 and TRBJ1-6): NAGVMQNPRHLVRRRGQEARLRCSPMKGHSHVYWYRQLPEEGLKFMVYLQKENIIDESGMPKERFSAEFPKEGPSILRIQQVVRGDSAAYFCASSRGQGGNSPLHFGNGTRLTVT.

This chain connects TRBV5-1 to TRBJ1-2, with D unclear. The V end was cut by 0 bases, the J end by 5 bases, with 17 bases between. The germline gives CDR1 SGHRS, CDR2 YFSETQ. The CDR3 covers 16 residues. The CDR3 loop is CASSLATPGPHYGYTF. Written as DNA, the CDR3 is TGCGCCAGCAGCTTGGCTACTCCGGGTCCACATTATGGCTACACCTTC.